This T cell receptor (beta chain) was retrieved from a study of beta chain features in type 1 diabetes. Reverse transcription of all isolated RNA meant that expressed TCRB transcripts were sequenced. The read count averaged roughly 4 million across naive, central memory and regulatory T cell samples. Libraries were prepared by immunoSEQ multiplex PCR; TCRdb keeps only in-frame clonotypes and omits some of them. The sample gives around 400,000 clones, around 15% of which show up once; approximately 0.019% is in the top ten. This clone occurred a few times. Looked up from germline, CDR1 is MDHEN and CDR2 is SYDVKM. Trimming at V came to 3 bases and at J to 4 bases, leaving 8 bases not matched to a gene. This CDR3 has 16 residues.

Material: naive CD4+ T cells from blood. The clonotype was recovered from a woman in her late teens or twenties in good health. The V call is TRBV28, the J call TRBJ2-5; TRBD2 matches 10 bases. For the CDR3, the DNA is TGTGCCAGCAGTTTCGTCCAGGCTAGCGGGAGAGAGACCCAGTACTTC. Its translation is CASSFVQASGRETQYF.